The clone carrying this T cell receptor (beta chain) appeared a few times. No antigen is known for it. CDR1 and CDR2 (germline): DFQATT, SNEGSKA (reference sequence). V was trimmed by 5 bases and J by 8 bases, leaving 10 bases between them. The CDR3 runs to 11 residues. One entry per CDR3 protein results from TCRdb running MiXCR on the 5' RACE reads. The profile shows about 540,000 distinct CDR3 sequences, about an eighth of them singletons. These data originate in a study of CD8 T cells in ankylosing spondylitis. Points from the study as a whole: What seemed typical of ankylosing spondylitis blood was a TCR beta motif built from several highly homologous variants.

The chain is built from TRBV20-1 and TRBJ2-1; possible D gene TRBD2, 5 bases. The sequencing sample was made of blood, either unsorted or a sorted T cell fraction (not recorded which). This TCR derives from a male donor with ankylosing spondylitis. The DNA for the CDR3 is TGCAGTGCTGATAACGGGGATGAGCAGTTCTTC. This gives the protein CSADNGDEQFF.